The 20 T cell receptor beta chains listed next were all sequenced from one sample in a study of control samples from healthy donors and cancer patients. The data were produced by immunoSEQ multiplex PCR, yet TCRdb's version contains in-frame clones alone and is incomplete. The table has about 220,000 clones, about 95% seen once; the top ten hold more than 1.3%. What was sequenced was blood. Receptors originate from a man aged 45-60 years in good health.

The gene calls are TRBV10-2 and TRBJ1-1; D unresolved. The V end was cut by 4 bases, the J end by 7 bases, with 13 bases between. CDR3 length: 13 residues. Germline assignment: CDR1 WSHSY and CDR2 SAAADI. CDR3 sequence: CASSVIGPYEAFF. DNA of the CDR3: TGCGCCAGCAGTGTAATAGGGCCTTATGAAGCTTTCTTT.

The chain employs TRBV5-4 and TRBJ2-7, with 8 bases matching TRBD1. The trim removed 4 bases at V and 2 bases at J, leaving 2 bases unmatched. The CDR3 totals 13 residues. Germline CDR1 is SGHNT and CDR2 is YYREEE (reference sequence). The CDR3 bases are TGTGCCAGCAGCCGACAGGGGACCTACGAGCAGTACGTC. This gives the protein CASSRQGTYEQYV.

The rearrangement uses TRBV4-1 and TRBJ1-2; TRBD1 is a possible D gene (6 bases). Germline lookup yields CDR1 MGHRA and CDR2 YSYEKL. V was pared by 2 bases and J by 2 bases, with 12 bases between. The CDR3 has 15 residues. CDR3 sequence: CASSQQRTANYGYTF. CDR3 sequence (DNA): TGCGCCAGCAGCCAACAGCGGACAGCGAACTATGGCTACACCTTC.

The chain carries TRBV27 and TRBJ1-3; 8 nucleotides agree with TRBD1. Looked up from germline, CDR1 is MNHEY and CDR2 is SMNVEV (reference sequence). There are 16 residues in the CDR3. The junction had 7 bases not matched to a gene; V was cut back by 6 bases and J by 0 bases. The CDR3 DNA sequence: TGTGCCAGCAGCCTAGGACAGGGCTTCTCTGGAAACACCATATATTTT. It is translated as CASSLGQGFSGNTIYF.

The V call is TRBV11-3, the J call TRBJ2-5; perhaps TRBD1 as D (7 bases). CDR3 length: 15 amino acids. Trimming cost V 0 bases and J 5 bases, with 13 bases left between them. Per the germline V gene, CDR1 is SGHNT and CDR2 is YENEEA. The CDR3 loop is CASSLEGGGVETQYF. In nucleotides, the CDR3 is TGTGCCAGCAGCTTAGAAGGAGGGGGCGTCGAGACCCAGTACTTC.

The gene calls are TRBV18 and TRBJ2-3; D is undetermined. The CDR3 totals 15 residues. Trimming left V 1 base short and J 0 bases short, with 8 bases between. The germline V gene encodes CDR1 KGHSH and CDR2 LQKENI. The CDR3: CASSPQGSSTDTQYF. CDR3 bases: TGTGCCAGCTCACCACAGGGTTCTAGCACAGATACGCAGTATTTT. The full variable domain, completed using reference TRBV18 and TRBJ2-3, is NAGVMQNPRHLVRRRGQEARLRCSPMKGHSHVYWYRQLPEEGLKFMVYLQKENIIDESGMPKERFSAEFPKEGPSILRIQQVVRGDSAAYFCASSPQGSSTDTQYFGPGTRLTVL.

J is TRBJ1-2 and V is TRBV29-1, with 11 bases matching TRBD1. With 8 bases clipped from V and 5 bases from J, the junction kept 22 bases outside the gene matches. The length of the CDR3 is 18 residues. CDR1 is SQVTM and CDR2 is ANQGSEA in the germline V gene. This CDR3 reads CSSGWSSGGTGGAYGYTF. In nucleotides, the CDR3 is TGCAGCTCAGGTTGGAGTAGCGGGGGGACAGGGGGAGCTTATGGCTACACCTTC.

The chain joins TRBV28 to TRBJ2-7; possible D gene TRBD2, 6 bases. Trimming stripped 3 bases from V and 5 bases from J, with 14 bases between. The CDR3 totals 14 residues. Germline CDR1 is MDHEN and CDR2 is SYDVKM. The CDR3, as DNA: TGTGCCAGCAGTTTCCCCGGGAGTCCCCACGAGCAGTACTTC. Residues: CASSFPGSPHEQYF. Supplemented by reference TRBV28 and TRBJ2-7, the full variable domain reads DVKVTQSSRYLVKRTGEKVFLECVQDMDHENMFWYRQDPGLGLRLIYFSYDVKMKEKGDIPEGYSVSREKKERFSLILESASTNQTSMYLCASSFPGSPHEQYFGPGTRLTVT.

This chain connects TRBV24-1 to TRBJ1-4; D is uncertain. The CDR3 length is 15 residues. CDR1 KGHDR and CDR2 SFDVKD come from the germline V gene. The ends were cut back, 4 bases at V and 0 bases at J, with 8 bases in the middle. The CDR3 loop reads CATSDRLSTNEKLFF. In DNA form, the CDR3 reads TGTGCCACCAGTGACAGACTATCAACTAATGAAAAACTGTTTTTT.

The CDR3 nucleotides read TGCAGAGGACTAACTGACACTGAAGCTTTCTTT. This sequence encodes CRGLTDTEAFF. The rearrangement uses TRBV20-1 and TRBJ1-1; D remains unclear. The CDR3 runs to 11 residues. Germline values: CDR1 DFQATT, CDR2 SNEGSKA (reference sequence).

The CDR3 bases are TGTGCCAGCAGCTTATTTTCCGGGGAGCTGTTTTTT. It codes for CASSLFSGELFF. The chain couples TRBV7-6 to TRBJ2-2, with D uncertain. V was trimmed by 2 bases and J by 6 bases, leaving 4 bases between them. There are 12 residues in the CDR3. CDR1 is SGHVS, CDR2 FNYEAQ, per germline.

The chain carries TRBV18 and TRBJ2-7, with D perhaps matching TRBD2 (5 bases). V lost 2 bases, J lost 6 bases, and 8 bases lay in between. CDR1 is KGHSH, CDR2 LQKENI, per germline. This CDR3 is built from 12 residues. The CDR3 spells CASSPIEGEQYF. CDR3 nucleotide sequence: TGTGCCAGCTCACCAATCGAGGGCGAGCAGTACTTC.

This clone has just a few counts. The chain joins TRBV7-9 to TRBJ1-1, with D uncertain. The CDR3 runs 13 residues. V was trimmed by 1 base and J by 8 bases, leaving 11 bases between them. Germline CDR1 SEHNR, CDR2 FQNEAQ (reference sequence). The CDR3 sequence is CASSLGGQPEAFF. CDR3 DNA sequence: TGTGCCAGCAGCTTAGGCGGCCAGCCCGAAGCTTTCTTT.

The V and J genes are TRBV30 and TRBJ1-2, with D possibly matching TRBD1 (5 bases). Germline V lookup: CDR1 GTSNPN, CDR2 SVGIG (reference sequence). V lost 5 bases and J lost 4, with 23 bases in between. This CDR3 has 16 amino acids. The CDR3 DNA follows: TGTGCCTGGGGGGGGGTTACCTCCGGCCTCTCCTATGGCTACACCTTC. This codes for CAWGGVTSGLSYGYTF.

The chain joins TRBV28 to TRBJ2-1; D not certain. CDR1 is MDHEN, CDR2 SYDVKM, per germline. The CDR3 consists of 12 residues. The CDR3 here is CGSSRVDNEQFF. CDR3 nucleotides: TGTGGATCCTCCCGGGTGGACAATGAGCAGTTCTTC.

The rearrangement links TRBV5-1 to TRBJ1-4; no reliable D call. Trimming cost V 4 bases and J 4 bases, with 14 bases left between them. CDR1 is SGHRS and CDR2 is YFSETQ in the germline V gene. This CDR3 is built from 15 residues. The CDR3 is CASSPNDGLNEKLFF. The CDR3 nucleotides read TGCGCCAGCAGCCCGAATGACGGTCTTAATGAAAAACTGTTTTTT.

The gene calls are TRBV5-1 and TRBJ2-1, with 10 positions matching TRBD2. The V and J ends lost 4 bases and 2 bases, in that order; junction bases with no gene match: 9. Germline loops: CDR1 SGHRS, CDR2 YFSETQ. The CDR3 has 17 amino acids. DNA for the CDR3: TGCGCCAGCAGCCGCGGAACCGGGACTAGCGCCTACAATGAGCAGTTCTTC. It yields the protein CASSRGTGTSAYNEQFF.

The CDR3: CASRETGGFNEQFF. In DNA form, the CDR3 reads TGTGCCAGCAGGGAGACAGGGGGTTTTAATGAGCAGTTCTTC. The chain uses TRBV7-2 and TRBJ2-1, with 9 bases that match TRBD1. Per germline, CDR1 SGHTA and CDR2 FQGNSA. The CDR3 spans 14 residues. V trimming: 6 bases; J trimming: 7 bases; junction bases outside the gene matches: 7.

The CDR3 reads CAWSVGTVNQPQHF. The CDR3 region has the DNA TGTGCCTGGAGTGTAGGAACAGTCAATCAGCCCCAGCATTTT. V and J are TRBV30 and TRBJ1-5; D uncertain. The V gene's germline CDR1 is GTSNPN and CDR2 SVGIG (reference sequence). V lost 0 bases to trimming and J lost 3 bases, with 9 bases between them. The CDR3 extends over 14 amino acids.

The gene calls are TRBV18 and TRBJ2-7; 8 bases align to TRBD1. The CDR3 has 14 amino acids. CDR1 is KGHSH, CDR2 LQKENI, per germline. The ends lost 6 bases at V and 4 bases at J; junction bases unmatched: 8. CDR3 coding DNA: TGTGCCAGCTCCCACGGACAGGGAGGATACGAGCAGTACGTC. Translating gives CASSHGQGGYEQYV.